This entry lists 28 T cell receptor beta chains sequenced from one sample in a study of CD8+ T cells in alopecia areata (dated by TCRdb to 2016 to 2019). According to the study, the label for this sample's time point signals: baseline before oral tofacitinib. Preparation of the library involved the immunoSEQ multiplex PCR assay. RNA was extracted from all samples and reverse transcribed into cDNA, which served as template for TCR sequencing. This is the immuneACCESS table as TCRdb keeps it, with only in-frame sequences that have V and J called. A part of the clones is gone; compared with another copy, unresolved V genes explain less than half, and the rest is unexplained. For this sample there are some 150,000 clones; about 60% appear just once. The top ten clonotypes cover 5% to 7% of the sample. The source was CD4+ T cells sorted from blood, collected at week 0. These receptors came from a human donor with alopecia areata.

The chain couples TRBV4-2 to TRBJ2-2; possibly TRBD1 for D (5 bases). Germline CDR1 is LGHNA and CDR2 is YNFKEQ. V lost 0 bases and J lost 4, with 9 bases in between. The length of the CDR3 is 15 residues. CDR3 region: CASSQESQGTGELFF. The CDR3 DNA reads TGTGCCAGCAGCCAAGAGAGTCAGGGCACCGGGGAGCTGTTTTTT.

V and J are TRBV2 and TRBJ2-6, with D tentatively TRBD2 (5 bases). Germline V lookup: CDR1 SNHLY, CDR2 FYNNEI. V was pared by 6 bases and J by 1 base, with 10 bases between. The CDR3 extends over 15 amino acids. CDR3 sequence reads: CASRDWFSGANVLTF. CDR3 nucleotides: TGTGCCAGCAGGGACTGGTTTTCTGGGGCCAACGTCCTGACTTTC.

V usage is TRBV19 and J usage is TRBJ2-7; no clear D. Germline V gene data show CDR1 as LNHDA and CDR2 as SQIVND (reference sequence). Trimming left V 4 bases short and J 2 bases short, with 12 bases between. CDR3 length: 14 amino acids. The CDR3 DNA follows: TGTGCCAGTAGTAAGCACTCGGGTCCCTACGAGCAGTACTTC. Translation: CASSKHSGPYEQYF.

This chain joins TRBV4-1 and TRBJ1-2; 7 bases align to TRBD1. The germline CDR1 and CDR2 sequences are MGHRA and YSYEKL. The CDR3 covers 15 residues. The V and J ends lost 1 base and 5 bases, in that order; junction bases with no gene match: 7. The CDR3 sequence is CASSQGQGVLYGYTF. In DNA form, the CDR3 reads TGCGCCAGCAGCCAAGGACAGGGCGTCTTATATGGCTACACCTTC.

V is TRBV5-4 and J is TRBJ2-5; 9 bases match TRBD2. The CDR3 has 15 residues. The germline gives CDR1 SGHNT, CDR2 YYREEE (reference sequence). With V trimmed by 0 bases and J by 3 bases, 3 bases remained unmatched. CDR3 nucleotides: TGTGCCAGCAGCTTGGTACAGCGGGGGGAAGAGACCCAGTACTTC. This encodes CASSLVQRGEETQYF.

J is TRBJ2-2 and V is TRBV5-1; D not resolved. V was pared by 4 bases and J by 6 bases, with 10 bases between. CDR3 length: 13 residues. The V gene's germline CDR1 is SGHRS and CDR2 YFSETQ. The CDR3 DNA sequence: TGCGCCAGCAGCGCGGCTGGACCCGGGGAGCTGTTTTTT. Translating gives CASSAAGPGELFF.

V and J are TRBV7-2 and TRBJ1-2; no clear D. Germline V gene data show CDR1 as SGHTA and CDR2 as FQGNSA. V lost 0 bases and J 8 bases, leaving 16 bases between the germline ends. This CDR3 is built from 15 residues. The CDR3 region has the DNA TGTGCCAGCAGCTTAGCGGTGGCGGGGTTTGGGGGCTACACCTTC. Translated, it gives CASSLAVAGFGGYTF.

The J gene is TRBJ2-1, the V gene TRBV27; 13 bases line up with TRBD2. V dropped 1 base and J dropped 4; count of bases not matched to a gene: 7. CDR1 MNHEY and CDR2 SMNVEV come from the germline V gene (reference sequence). The CDR3 covers 18 residues. The DNA for the CDR3 is TGTGCCAGCAGTTTATTCGGACTAGCGGGGGAGAAATACAATGAGCAGTTCTTC. It is translated as CASSLFGLAGEKYNEQFF.

The chain carries TRBV6-5 and TRBJ2-5; maybe TRBD2 (6 bases). CDR1 MNHEY and CDR2 SVGAGI come from the germline V gene. The CDR3 length is 14 residues. The germline V and J ends were trimmed by 2 bases and 1 base, with 8 bases remaining between them. The CDR3 loop reads CASSYLGGQETQYF. DNA of the CDR3: TGTGCCAGCAGTTACCTGGGGGGCCAAGAGACCCAGTACTTC.

This clone was seen only a few times. The rearrangement joins TRBV7-9 to TRBJ1-2; D ambiguous. V dropped 0 bases and J dropped 4 bases, with 12 bases sitting between them. Germline V gene lookup returns CDR1 SEHNR and CDR2 FQNEAQ (reference sequence). The CDR3 length is 15 residues. The CDR3 protein is CASSLAGAGGYGYTF. The CDR3 coding sequence is TGTGCCAGCAGCTTAGCGGGTGCGGGCGGCTATGGCTACACCTTC.

V gene TRBV6-5 combines with J gene TRBJ1-6, with TRBD1 matching 7 bases. J lost 7 bases, V lost 0 bases, and 6 bases had no gene match. Germline V CDR1 and CDR2: MNHEY, SVGAGI. This CDR3 contains 16 residues. As DNA, the CDR3 is TGTGCCAGCAGTTACTCTTCCCAGGGGGGAAATTCACCCCTCCACTTT. As protein: CASSYSSQGGNSPLHF.

The chain combines TRBV30 with TRBJ2-5; D is possibly TRBD2 (7 bases). V lost 5 bases to trimming and J lost 3 bases, with 16 bases between them. Germline V gene data show CDR1 as GTSNPN and CDR2 as SVGIG (reference sequence). The length of the CDR3 is 14 residues. This CDR3 is CAWRSPGGKETQYF. The CDR3, as DNA: TGTGCCTGGCGCTCCCCGGGGGGCAAAGAGACCCAGTACTTC.

This clone has just a few counts. The CDR3 DNA sequence: TGCGCCAGCAGCCAAGATCCTCAAGGGGCCCCTCTTTACTTC. Protein product: CASSQDPQGAPLYF. The V call is TRBV4-1, the J call TRBJ2-7; possibly TRBD1 for D (5 bases). Germline V CDR1 and CDR2: MGHRA, YSYEKL. This CDR3 region has 14 residues. Trimming pared 0 bases from V and 13 bases from J, leaving 19 bases between.

This clone was found a few times. The chain has TRBV5-6 and TRBJ1-5; D not resolved. The CDR3 is 16 residues long. The V gene lost 4 bases and the J gene lost 0 bases, with 14 bases spanning the gap. The germline gives CDR1 SGHDT, CDR2 YYEEEE. For the CDR3, the DNA is TGTGCCAGCAGCCTCCGTTCAGGTAATAGCAATCAGCCCCAGCATTTT. This gives the protein CASSLRSGNSNQPQHF. Supplemented by reference TRBV5-6 and TRBJ1-5, the full variable domain reads DAGVTQSPTHLIKTRGQQVTLRCSPKSGHDTVSWYQQALGQGPQFIFQYYEEEERQRGNFPDRFSGHQFPNYSSELNVNALLLGDSALYLCASSLRSGNSNQPQHFGDGTRLSIL.

This chain uses TRBV29-1 with TRBJ2-5; tentative D call: TRBD1 (6 bases). Looked up from germline, CDR1 is SQVTM and CDR2 is ANQGSEA. V lost 8 bases, J lost 5 bases, and 15 bases lay in between. The CDR3 length is 12 residues. This chain's CDR3 is CSSLTGSETQYF. The CDR3 DNA follows: TGCAGCTCCCTTACAGGGAGTGAGACCCAGTACTTC.

V gene TRBV9 combines with J gene TRBJ2-6; no reliable D call. CDR1 SGDLS and CDR2 YYNGEE come from the germline V gene. This CDR3 has 15 amino acids. Trimming cost V 3 bases and J 0 bases, with 7 bases left between them. The DNA for the CDR3 is TGTGCCAGCAGCGCAAGGAGCTCTGGGGCCAACGTCCTGACTTTC. Amino acid sequence: CASSARSSGANVLTF.

In its sample, this clone was seen a few times. This chain uses TRBV14 with TRBJ1-1; D is uncertain. There are 10 residues in the CDR3. Deletions cut 4 bases from V and 7 bases from J, with 4 bases between. The germline gives CDR1 SGHDN, CDR2 FVKESK. The CDR3: CASSRVEAFF. Here the CDR3 DNA reads TGTGCCAGCAGCCGCGTTGAAGCTTTCTTT.

The rearrangement uses TRBV27 and TRBJ1-2; D is ambiguous. The V gene lost 6 bases and the J gene lost 7 bases, with 9 bases spanning the gap. The length of the CDR3 is 11 residues. The germline V gene has CDR1 MNHEY and CDR2 SMNVEV (reference sequence). The CDR3 spells CASSQGSGYTF. The CDR3 DNA reads TGTGCCAGCAGCCAAGGAAGTGGCTACACCTTC.

The chain links TRBV6-6 to TRBJ2-1, with 9 bases identical to TRBD1. V was pared by 11 bases and J by 7 bases, with 15 bases of the junction left unmatched. The CDR3 sequence is 15 residues long. Germline CDR1 is MNHNY and CDR2 is SVGAGI (reference sequence). The CDR3 DNA reads as TGTGCCTCCCAGTTACCCTCGGGACAGGGTAATGAGCAGTTCTTC. As protein: CASQLPSGQGNEQFF.

V gene TRBV5-1 combines with J gene TRBJ2-7; 10 bases map to TRBD1. The CDR3 extends over 16 amino acids. V lost 2 bases and J lost 7; bases outside the gene matches: 12. In germline, CDR1 is SGHRS, CDR2 YFSETQ. The CDR3 nucleotides are TGCGCCAGCAGCTTCGATGGACAGGGGGTTTTAGTGGAGCAGTACTTC. Translation gives CASSFDGQGVLVEQYF. The whole variable domain, remainder taken from reference TRBV5-1 and TRBJ2-7, is KAGVTQTPRYLIKTRGQQVTLSCSPISGHRSVSWYQQTPGQGLQFLFEYFSETQRNKGNFPGRFSGRQFSNSRSEMNVSTLELGDSALYLCASSFDGQGVLVEQYFGPGTRLTVT.

This sequence joins TRBV5-6 and TRBJ2-3, with a weak D call TRBD2 (5 bases). The CDR3 loop spans 13 amino acids. Trimming removed 10 bases from V and 2 bases from J, with 14 bases in between. The V gene's germline CDR1 is SGHDT and CDR2 YYEEEE. The CDR3: CASAREITDTQYF. CDR3 bases: TGTGCCTCAGCTCGGGAAATCACAGATACGCAGTATTTT.

This clone was counted only a few times. The chain employs TRBV29-1 and TRBJ1-2; D is uncertain. This CDR3 spans 14 amino acids. Trimming removed 4 bases from V and 8 bases from J, with 20 bases in between. Germline V gene data show CDR1 as SQVTM and CDR2 as ANQGSEA. The CDR3: CSVVLGNAADGYTF. The CDR3 DNA reads as TGCAGCGTTGTTCTAGGAAACGCGGCGGACGGCTACACCTTC.

The chain combines TRBV15 with TRBJ1-4, with unresolved D. The CDR3 is 13 residues long. CDR1 is LNHNV, CDR2 YYDKDF, per germline (reference sequence). V lost 0 bases to trimming and J lost 8 bases, with 7 bases between them. CDR3 region: CATSRDLQEKLFF. CDR3 DNA sequence: TGTGCCACCAGCAGAGATTTGCAGGAAAAACTGTTTTTT.

The chain is built from TRBV2 and TRBJ1-5, with TRBD1 as a possible D gene (5 bases). Germline V gene data show CDR1 as SNHLY and CDR2 as FYNNEI. With 3 bases removed from V and 0 bases from J, the gap between germline ends came to 9 bases. This CDR3 spans 15 amino acids. In DNA form, the CDR3 reads TGTGCCAGCAGTGAGGGGGTAAATAGCAATCAGCCCCAGCATTTT. Its translation: CASSEGVNSNQPQHF.

CDR3 sequence (DNA): TGTGCCTGGAGTGCGGGTCATTTAGCCAAAAACATTCAGTACTTC. This codes for CAWSAGHLAKNIQYF. The chain recombines TRBV30 with TRBJ2-4; no clear D gene. This CDR3 comprises 15 residues. Germline V gene sequence: CDR1 GTSNPN, CDR2 SVGIG (reference sequence). Deletions cut 1 base from V and 0 bases from J, with 10 bases between.

The V call is TRBV29-1, the J call TRBJ2-5; no definite D call. The end of the DNA fits TRBJ2-7 better, so the J call may be wrong. This CDR3 is built from 12 residues. CDR1 and CDR2 from the germline V gene are SQVTM and ANQGSEA. CDR3 coding DNA: TGCAGCGTTGAAGGGGCCAACTACGAGCAGTACTTC. This gives the protein CSVEGANYEQYF.

This chain uses TRBV14 with TRBJ1-6, with TRBD1 as a possible D gene (5 bases). Germline V gives CDR1 SGHDN, CDR2 FVKESK. The CDR3 extends over 15 amino acids. V lost 4 bases, J lost 10 bases, and 17 bases lay in between. CDR3 nucleotides: TGTGCCAGCAGCCTCTTACGGGGCCTCGGGTCACCCCTCCACTTT. It codes for CASSLLRGLGSPLHF.

This chain joins TRBV4-3 and TRBJ2-7; D may correspond to TRBD1 or TRBD2 (5 bases each). With 0 bases removed from V and 2 bases from J, the gap between germline ends came to 8 bases. Germline V gene data show CDR1 as LGHNA and CDR2 as YSLEER. CDR3 length: 14 amino acids. The CDR3 here is CASSQEWGTYEQYF. The CDR3 coding sequence is TGCGCCAGCAGCCAAGAGTGGGGGACCTACGAGCAGTACTTC.